This T cell receptor (beta chain) was identified during a study of blood T cell repertoires in COVID-19. Across the whole study: Acute and convalescent COVID-19 samples came from the United States, Italy and Spain. PBMCs, B-cell-depleted T cells, or T cells were the source of the cDNA or gDNA that made up the material.

The V and J ends lost 8 bases and 5 bases, in that order; junction bases with no gene match: 10. CDR1 and CDR2 from the germline V gene are SQVTM and ANQGSEA. The CDR3 loop spans 13 amino acids. In the study's own analysis: The authors estimated nucleated cell counts from reference gene primer amplification. This table comes from immunoSEQ multiplex PCR, and its TCRdb copy is limited to in-frame clones, with some not included. The V and J calls and the clone size are those of that table, but D and trimming were determined from the DNA. Among roughly 150,000 clones listed, about 80% were seen once. This clone was observed a handful of times.

The sequencing input was peripheral blood. The source is a man aged 65 to 79 with active or convalescent COVID-19. The V call is TRBV29-1, the J call TRBJ1-1, with 8 bases identical to TRBD1. The CDR3 nucleotides are TGCAGCTTCTGGACAGGGTCAATTACTGAAGCTTTCTTT. Its translation: CSFWTGSITEAFF.